Here is one T cell receptor beta chain with its context. This clone has a single count. It lacks a known antigen. No base-level quality is on record; no much larger clone is a single base apart. The junction carries 8 bases between V and J, which are trimmed by 4 bases and 0 bases respectively. From its cysteine to its phenylalanine, the CDR3 spans 14 amino acids. Of all the DNA, just the CDR3 is kept, 42 bases in frame from base 1. In the germline V gene (reference sequence), CDR1 corresponds to SGHNT and CDR2 to YYREEE. The CDR3 regions of human TCRbeta chains were subjected to immunosequencing. The paper's data handling went like this. Repertoire TCRs were matched against a reference library of SARS-CoV-2-specific TCRs generated with the MIRA antigen-specificity platform. Breadth was defined as the fraction of unique TCRs that were SARS-CoV-2-associated. Depth was defined as the fraction of total T cells that were SARS-CoV-2-associated. Each spike-specific TCR was assigned to its reactive spike region and to a CD4 or CD8 class using the MIRA data. Log10-transformed breadth and depth values were compared by one-way ANOVA with Sidak's multiple comparisons tests. Held by TCRdb, this immuneACCESS table contains in-frame sequences only and omits some clones. Under half of the omission traces to an unresolved V gene where checked; the cause of the rest is unknown. V, J and clone size are taken as reported in that table, and D and trimming were inferred from the DNA itself. In all, the sample holds about 140,000 clones, and less than 95% of those were seen once. The ten largest clones capture approximately 2.6% of the sample.

These data belong to a study of T cell responses to AZD1222 COVID-19 vaccine (dated by TCRdb to the early 2020s). Study-level background: AZD1222 recipients with second doses at about 4 weeks or about 12 weeks were pooled, because spike-specific TCR depth and breadth did not differ between schedules. TCR sequencing covered approximately 230 trial participants: 207 given two doses of AZD1222 and 26 given two doses of MenACWY control vaccine. Trial participants were enrolled by age into 18-55, 56-69 and 70-plus year subgroups, with 148, 28 and 57 TCR-sequenced participants respectively.

This specimen's time point label, interpreted: baseline before first vaccination. Vaccinee samples were obtained from the UK trials COV001 and COV002, which included a single-blind randomized controlled phase 2/3 trial of AZD1222 (ChAdOx1 nCoV-19) in healthy adults. For TCRbeta chain sequencing, PBMC samples from trial participants were taken at day 0 and at day 28 after the second dose. Results the study describes overall, beyond this receptor: Most participants were white British and females outnumbered males, and the authors suggested that clonal diversity may have been underestimated. The whole spike protein was spanned by vaccine-associated CD4 TCRs, and dominant responses were seen in regions 160-218 and 743-854. Conclusions about previously exposed vaccinees were limited because only six AZD1222 recipients were SARS-CoV-2 seropositive at baseline. No day 14 peak-response samples were available, so repertoires were characterized only after the peak T cell response. The 56-69-year group was small, and its depth increase did not reach significance, likely because of low power. A significant rise in spike-specific TCR breadth and depth was observed after two AZD1222 doses relative to day 0 and relative to MenACWY recipients. Epitopes outside the regions mutated in the B.1.351 and B.1.1.7 variants were reportedly recognized by nearly half of the unique spike-specific TCRs.

The sample here was peripheral blood, taken on day 0 of AZD1222 vaccination. Recombination connected TRBV5-4 to TRBJ2-1, with the D assignment possibly TRBD1 or TRBD2, given 5 matching bases for each. This TCR came from an adult in good health. This receptor has the CDR3 CASSPGSSYNEQFF. The DNA reads TGTGCCAGCAGCCCAGGGAGCTCCTACAATGAGCAGTTCTTC.